The 26 T cell receptor beta chains in this list originate from one sample, sequenced in a study of blood T cell repertoires in COVID-19. Sequenced by immunoSEQ multiplex PCR; TCRdb stores in-frame clones only, minus some. Of about 310,000 clones listed, around 91% are singletons. The sequenced material came from PBMCs or T cells enriched from blood (not recorded which). All receptors come from a woman aged 40 to 49 who had recovered from COVID-19.

The chain is built from TRBV7-2 and TRBJ1-2, with no clear D. Germline lookup yields CDR1 SGHTA and CDR2 FQGNSA. The CDR3 spans 15 residues. Trimming stripped 2 bases from V and 3 bases from J, with 13 bases between. The CDR3 region is CASSLYPGLHYGYTF. The CDR3 DNA reads TGTGCCAGCAGCTTATATCCGGGGTTGCACTATGGCTACACCTTC. The entire variable domain, with the rest obtained from reference TRBV7-2 and TRBJ1-2, is as follows: GAGVSQSPSNKVTEKGKDVELRCDPISGHTALYWYRQSLGQGLEFLIYFQGNSAPDKSGLPSDRFSAERTGGSVSTLTIQRTQQEDSAVYLCASSLYPGLHYGYTFGSGTRLTVV.

This clone has ten or more counts. The V call is TRBV9, the J call TRBJ2-2; maybe TRBD2 (6 bases). V lost 1 base, J lost 6 bases, and 10 bases lay in between. Germline CDR1 SGDLS, CDR2 YYNGEE. The CDR3 covers 14 residues. CDR3 nucleotide sequence: TGTGCCAGCAGCGTAACTGGAGGGGCCGGGGAGCTGTTTTTT. Encoded protein: CASSVTGGAGELFF.

V usage is TRBV13 and J usage is TRBJ2-1, with 7 bases fitting TRBD2. CDR1 and CDR2 (germline): PRHDT, FYEKMQ (reference sequence). The CDR3 is 20 residues long. V dropped 5 bases and J dropped 0; count of bases not matched to a gene: 19. The CDR3 here is CASSTSEGTISLSSYNEQFF. CDR3 in DNA: TGTGCCAGCAGCACCTCGGAGGGGACTATTTCTCTTTCCTCCTACAATGAGCAGTTCTTC. Full variable domain (outside the CDR3, taken from reference TRBV13 and TRBJ2-1): AAGVIQSPRHLIKEKRETATLKCYPIPRHDTVYWYQQGPGQDPQFLISFYEKMQSDKGSIPDRFSAQQFSDYHSELNMSSLELGDSALYFCASSTSEGTISLSSYNEQFFGPGTRLTVL.

The chain uses TRBV7-2 and TRBJ2-1; the D is unclear. This CDR3 has 12 amino acids. Germline lookup yields CDR1 SGHTA and CDR2 FQGNSA. V was clipped by 5 bases and J by 2 bases, with 4 bases between them. The CDR3 DNA reads TGTGCCAGCAGCCATGCCTACAATGAGCAGTTCTTC. Translating gives CASSHAYNEQFF.

V and J are TRBV28 and TRBJ2-7, with D unclear. Germline V gene lookup returns CDR1 MDHEN and CDR2 SYDVKM. The CDR3 covers 14 residues. V lost 5 bases to trimming and J lost 4 bases, with 15 bases between them. The CDR3 here is CASSIRRVLYEQYF. The CDR3 bases are TGTGCCAGCAGTATCCGACGGGTTTTATACGAGCAGTACTTC.

The rearrangement links TRBV11-2 to TRBJ2-7, with 9 bases that match TRBD1. V lost 1 base and J lost 6; bases outside the gene matches: 4. This CDR3 is 14 amino acids long. The germline V gene has CDR1 SGHAT and CDR2 FQNNGV. Here the CDR3 DNA reads TGTGCCAGCAGCTTAGGGACAGGGGCCCGCGAGCAGTACTTC. It translates to CASSLGTGAREQYF.

This chain connects TRBV10-3 to TRBJ1-1, with D unclear. V was clipped by 7 bases and J by 1 base, with 10 bases between them. Germline CDR1 is ENHRY and CDR2 is SYGVKD. CDR3 length: 13 residues. In DNA, the CDR3 is TGTGCCATCACTCCAGGCTCGAACACTGAAGCTTTCTTT. It translates to CAITPGSNTEAFF.

This chain's CDR3 is CASSQRTTGSGNTIYF. For the CDR3, the DNA is TGTGCCAGCAGCCAAAGAACGACAGGCTCTGGAAACACCATATATTTT. The chain joins TRBV3-1 (or the pseudogene TRBV3-2) to TRBJ1-3; D possibly corresponds to TRBD1 (6 bases). V lost 2 bases to trimming and J lost 0 bases, with 11 bases between them. The CDR3 sequence is 16 residues long. Germline CDR1 is LGHDT and CDR2 is YNNKEL (reference sequence).

V usage is TRBV11-3 and J usage is TRBJ2-1; perhaps TRBD2 as D (6 bases). V was shortened by 2 bases and J by 10 bases, with 15 bases between the two germline ends. Germline V gives CDR1 SGHNT, CDR2 YENEEA. This CDR3 comprises 14 residues. The CDR3 is CASSLPPEGEEQFF. The CDR3 DNA follows: TGTGCCAGCAGCTTACCCCCGGAGGGAGAGGAGCAGTTCTTC.

J is TRBJ1-1 and V is TRBV30, with a weak D call TRBD1 (6 bases). The V gene lost 3 bases and the J gene lost 11 bases, with 13 bases spanning the gap. The germline gives CDR1 GTSNPN, CDR2 SVGIG (reference sequence). The CDR3 extends over 11 amino acids. CDR3 nucleotide sequence: TGTGCCTGGAGCTGGGGGGGCGAGGCTTTCTTT. Its translation: CAWSWGGEAFF.

This chain uses TRBV27 with TRBJ1-1, with TRBD1 matching over 9 bases. V was clipped by 5 bases and J by 5 bases; unmatched bases: 6. In germline, CDR1 is MNHEY, CDR2 SMNVEV (reference sequence). CDR3 length: 14 residues. Here the CDR3 DNA reads TGTGCCAGCAGTAACCACAGGGGGCGTACTGAAGCTTTCTTT. Protein: CASSNHRGRTEAFF.

This chain joins TRBV6-2 or TRBV6-3 and TRBJ2-1; D not resolved. The CDR3 runs 12 residues. CDR1 and CDR2 (germline): MNHEY, SVGEGT. V was cut by 5 bases and J by 2 bases, with 4 bases left in between. This CDR3 reads CASSVAYNEQFF. In nucleotides, the CDR3 is TGTGCCAGCAGTGTAGCCTACAATGAGCAGTTCTTC.

This chain connects TRBV12-3 or TRBV12-4 to TRBJ2-2; D may be TRBD2 (5 bases). The V end was cut by 6 bases, the J end by 7 bases, with 12 bases between. The CDR3 has 13 amino acids. The CDR3: CASSPDWYGELFF. The CDR3 DNA is TGTGCCAGCAGCCCGGACTGGTACGGGGAGCTGTTTTTT.

CDR3: CASSLFRFSGGTNEKLFF. The CDR3 bases are TGTGCCAGCAGCTTATTCCGGTTTTCGGGGGGGACTAATGAAAAACTGTTTTTT. This rearrangement joins TRBV7-8 to TRBJ1-4; TRBD1 is a possible D gene (5 bases). V lost 2 bases and J lost 2, with 18 bases in between. The V gene's germline CDR1 is SGHVS and CDR2 FQNEAQ. This CDR3 has 18 amino acids.

CDR3 DNA: TGCGCCAGCAGCACCGGACAGGATGGCTCACCCCTCCACTTT. Protein sequence: CASSTGQDGSPLHF. The rearrangement joins TRBV5-1 to TRBJ1-6; 7 bases fit TRBD1. The V gene's germline CDR1 is SGHRS and CDR2 YFSETQ. The CDR3 is made up of 14 amino acids. The J segment lost 10 bases and the V segment lost 4 bases, leaving 8 bases of the junction unmatched.

The rearrangement links TRBV5-8 to TRBJ1-2, with a tentative D call TRBD1 (5 bases). V lost 0 bases to trimming and J lost 8 bases, with 17 bases between them. Germline CDR1 reads SGHTS; CDR2 reads YDEGEE. This CDR3 is 15 amino acids long. DNA for the CDR3: TGTGCCAGCAGCTTGGCCTTTAGGACATTCTTCGGCTACACCTTC. It specifies CASSLAFRTFFGYTF.

The chain has TRBV10-3 and TRBJ2-5, with 8 bases fitting TRBD2. CDR3 length: 15 residues. The ends lost 4 bases at V and 4 bases at J; junction bases unmatched: 8. Looked up from germline, CDR1 is ENHRY and CDR2 is SYGVKD. CDR3 DNA: TGTGCCATCAGTGCGGGGCCGGGACTAGGAGAGACCCAGTACTTC. It codes for CAISAGPGLGETQYF.

The chain has TRBV27 and TRBJ2-5; D is possibly TRBD1 (6 bases). Trimming removed 2 bases at V and 5 bases at J, with 12 bases between. CDR1 and CDR2 (germline): MNHEY, SMNVEV (reference sequence). This CDR3 has 14 residues. The CDR3: CASSLQQGSETQYF. CDR3 sequence (DNA): TGTGCCAGCAGTTTACAACAGGGTAGTGAGACCCAGTACTTC.

The chain combines TRBV5-1 with TRBJ2-1; D remains unclear. V was trimmed by 4 bases and J by 6 bases, leaving 8 bases between them. The CDR3 has 12 residues. CDR1 is SGHRS, CDR2 YFSETQ, per germline. CDR3 sequence reads: CASSRGLNEQFF. The CDR3 region has the DNA TGCGCCAGCAGCCGAGGCCTCAATGAGCAGTTCTTC.

The rearrangement joins TRBV5-1 to TRBJ2-5; 7 bases align to TRBD1. Losses at the gene ends were 5 bases for V and 4 bases for J; bases not matched to a gene: 5. Germline V CDR1 and CDR2: SGHRS, YFSETQ. CDR3 length: 13 residues. CDR3 in DNA: TGCGCCAGCAGTGACAGGGTTGGAGAGACCCAGTACTTC. Its translation: CASSDRVGETQYF.

The chain employs TRBV7-3 and TRBJ2-7, with D maybe TRBD1 (6 bases). Between the trimmed V and J ends, which lost 0 bases and 4 bases, there was a span of 16 bases. Germline V gives CDR1 SGHTA, CDR2 FQGTGA. This CDR3 is 16 amino acids long. CDR3 in DNA: TGTGCCAGCAGCTTAACGAGGGCAGGGGAACGATACGAGCAGTACTTC. It yields the protein CASSLTRAGERYEQYF.

This rearrangement joins TRBV19 to TRBJ2-2, with D tentatively TRBD2 (6 bases). Germline values: CDR1 LNHDA, CDR2 SQIVND (reference sequence). The germline V and J ends were trimmed by 7 bases and 1 base, with 16 bases remaining between them. The CDR3 covers 16 residues. In nucleotides, the CDR3 is TGTGCCAGTACCGCGGGGTGGGAGCGGAACACCGGGGAGCTGTTTTTT. It encodes CASTAGWERNTGELFF. The whole variable domain, remainder taken from reference TRBV19 and TRBJ2-2, is DGGITQSPKYLFRKEGQNVTLSCEQNLNHDAMYWYRQDPGQGLRLIYYSQIVNDFQKGDIAEGYSVSREKKESFPLTVTSAQKNPTAFYLCASTAGWERNTGELFFGEGSRLTVL.

The V call is TRBV6-5, the J call TRBJ2-7; 9 positions agree with TRBD2. The germline CDR1 and CDR2 sequences are MNHEY and SVGAGI. Germline trimming cut 4 bases from V and 3 bases from J; bases unmatched to any gene: 1. The CDR3 has 13 amino acids. CDR3 coding DNA: TGTGCCAGCAGTTCTAGCGGGAACTACGAGCAGTACTTC. Encoded protein: CASSSSGNYEQYF.

This chain joins TRBV27 and TRBJ2-3; 7 bases are shared with TRBD2. This CDR3 comprises 15 residues. CDR1 and CDR2 from the germline V gene are MNHEY and SMNVEV (reference sequence). The ends lost 5 bases at V and 4 bases at J; junction bases unmatched: 9. The CDR3 region is CASSPTSTVSDTQYF. The CDR3 DNA sequence: TGTGCCAGCAGTCCGACTAGCACTGTCTCAGATACGCAGTATTTT.

V and J are TRBV7-3 and TRBJ2-3; 7 bases line up with TRBD2. The ends lost 5 bases at V and 8 bases at J; junction bases unmatched: 13. In germline, CDR1 is SGHTA, CDR2 FQGTGA. The CDR3 is 15 amino acids. CDR3 region: CASSPNAGTMGTQYF. The CDR3 DNA reads TGTGCCAGCAGCCCTAATGCGGGGACTATGGGTACGCAGTATTTT. The full variable domain, rest sourced from reference TRBV7-3 and TRBJ2-3, is GAGVSQTPSNKVTEKGKYVELRCDPISGHTALYWYRQSLGQGPEFLIYFQGTGAADDSGLPNDRFFAVRPEGSVSTLKIQRTERGDSAVYLCASSPNAGTMGTQYFGPGTRLTVL.

CDR3 in DNA: TGTGCCAGCAGCTTAGCCCGGGACAGGGTAGGGGTAAAAAACATTCAGTACTTC. Its protein is CASSLARDRVGVKNIQYF. The V gene is TRBV7-9, the J gene TRBJ2-4, with 9 bases that match TRBD1. Germline trimming cut 0 bases from V and 4 bases from J; bases unmatched to any gene: 10. CDR3 length equals 18 residues. Germline V gene data show CDR1 as SEHNR and CDR2 as FQNEAQ (reference sequence).